Listed below are T cell receptor beta chains from one sample, sequenced in a study of CD8 T cells in ankylosing spondylitis. TCRdb reanalysed the 5' RACE reads using MiXCR and keeps one entry per CDR3 protein. The sample contains 500,000 to 650,000 distinct CDR3 sequences, less than 6% of which appear only once. The sample was blood, either unsorted or a sorted T cell fraction (not recorded which). The receptors derive from a male donor with ankylosing spondylitis. Each CDR3 is given with its conserved first and last residue. The D gene is left open where the match is weak. The size entry is marked missing in some rows and otherwise reads once, few, many or a size class.

>many|TRBV12-3/TRBV12-4|TRBD1|TRBJ1-2
CASSLYRRTGNGYTF
TGTGCCAGCAGTCTATACAGGCGGACAGGGAATGGCTACACCTTC
>few|TRBV9|TRBD2|TRBJ2-3
CASSASGGAADTQYF
TGTGCCAGCAGCGCTAGCGGGGGGGCAGCAGATACGCAGTATTTT
>many|TRBV5-1|-|TRBJ2-2
CASSRDHRGGSTGELFF
TGCGCCAGCAGCCGGGACCACCGTGGGGGGAGCACCGGGGAGCTGTTTTTT
>many|TRBV5-6|-|TRBJ1-5
CASKSRGSYNQPQHF
TGTGCCAGCAAATCGAGGGGGTCTTACAATCAGCCCCAGCATTTT
>many|TRBV29-1|-|TRBJ2-1
CSVGPIGDEQFF
TGCAGCGTTGGCCCGATCGGGGATGAGCAGTTCTTC
>many|TRBV7-2|-|TRBJ2-3
CASSHGSDTQYF
TGTGCCAGCAGCCATGGAAGCGATACGCAGTATTTT
>many|TRBV20-1|-|TRBJ1-5
CSARDLVANGPQHF
TGCAGTGCTAGAGATCTGGTGGCGAATGGGCCCCAGCATTTT
>many|TRBV6-2/TRBV6-3|-|TRBJ2-3
CATRGFRFADTQYF
TGTGCCACCAGAGGATTTCGGTTTGCAGATACGCAGTATTTT
>many|TRBV29-1|-|TRBJ1-3
CSVAANSGNTIYF
TGCAGCGTTGCCGCCAACTCTGGAAACACCATATATTTT
>-|TRBV3-1|-|TRBJ1-6
CASSQDWESSPLHF
TGTGCCAGCAGCCAAGATTGGGAGTCTTCACCCCTCCACTTT
>many|TRBV6-2/TRBV6-3|-|TRBJ1-4
CASSRGRDSFRPNEKLFF
TGTGCCAGCAGTCGTGGACGAGATTCATTCCGGCCTAATGAAAAACTGTTTTTT
>many|TRBV29-1|-|TRBJ2-5
CSVVGGTGQETQYF
TGCAGCGTTGTGGGGGGAACTGGCCAAGAGACCCAGTACTTC
>many|TRBV4-2|-|TRBJ2-7
CASSQDGTSSYEQYF
TGTGCCAGCAGCCAAGATGGGACATCCTCCTACGAGCAGTACTTC
>many|TRBV7-2|-|TRBJ1-1
CASSSLGLGRDTEAFF
TGTGCCAGCAGCTCCCTCGGGCTCGGTCGGGACACTGAAGCTTTCTTT
>many|TRBV5-1|TRBD1|TRBJ1-1
CASRSGQGWLNTEAFF
TGCGCCAGCAGAAGTGGACAGGGTTGGTTGAACACTGAAGCTTTCTTT
>many|TRBV6-5|-|TRBJ2-3
CASSYQRGTDTQYF
TGTGCCAGCAGTTATCAGCGGGGCACAGATACGCAGTATTTT
>-|TRBV10-3|TRBD1|TRBJ1-5
CAISAAGQGVQSGNQPQHF
TGTGCCATCAGTGCTGCCGGACAGGGGGTCCAGTCGGGCAATCAGCCCCAGCATTTT
>many|TRBV12-3/TRBV12-4|-|TRBJ2-3
CASSLEASDTQYF
TGTGCCAGCAGTTTAGAAGCCTCAGATACGCAGTATTTT
>many|TRBV20-1|-|TRBJ1-2
CSARDDPNYGYTF
TGCAGTGCTAGAGATGATCCTAACTATGGCTACACCTTC
>many|TRBV12-3/TRBV12-4|-|TRBJ1-2
CASSLTSYGYTF
TGTGCCAGCAGTTTGACCTCCTATGGCTACACCTTC
>many|TRBV4-2|-|TRBJ2-7
CASSQNPVAAYEQYF
TGTGCCAGCAGCCAAAACCCGGTCGCAGCCTACGAGCAGTACTTC
>-|TRBV14|TRBD2|TRBJ2-7
CASSQNPRTSGYYEQYF
TGTGCCAGCAGCCAAAACCCACGGACTAGCGGGTACTACGAGCAGTACTTC
>many|TRBV5-1|TRBD1|TRBJ1-5
CASSPSGGVYGNQPQHF
TGCGCCAGCAGCCCTTCAGGGGGGGTCTATGGCAATCAGCCCCAGCATTTT
>many|TRBV25-1|-|TRBJ1-5
CASSESNGNQPQHF
TGTGCCAGCAGTGAGAGTAATGGCAATCAGCCCCAGCATTTT
>many|TRBV28|TRBD1|TRBJ1-5
CASNLRGPLQPQHF
TGTGCCAGCAACCTAAGGGGGCCCCTCCAGCCCCAGCATTTT
>many|TRBV10-3|-|TRBJ2-3
CATRTTGLGPQYF
TGTGCCACCCGCACTACGGGCTTAGGGCCGCAGTATTTT
>many|TRBV4-2|-|TRBJ1-1
CASSQDRSSRGTEAFF
TGTGCCAGCAGCCAAGATCGGAGCTCAAGGGGCACTGAAGCTTTCTTT
>many|TRBV6-1|TRBD1|TRBJ1-2
CASSRDRGGYGYTF
TGTGCCAGCAGTCGGGACAGGGGCGGCTATGGCTACACCTTC
>many|TRBV11-2|TRBD1|TRBJ2-5
CASSLDQGDVGGETQYF
TGTGCCAGCAGCTTAGATCAGGGGGACGTAGGCGGGGAGACCCAGTACTTC
>many|TRBV4-1|TRBD2|TRBJ2-1
CASSQFGLASDEQFF
TGCGCCAGCAGCCAATTTGGACTAGCAAGCGATGAGCAGTTCTTC
>many|TRBV5-1|-|TRBJ1-1
CASSFQANTEAFF
TGCGCCAGCAGCTTCCAGGCGAACACTGAAGCTTTCTTT